One TCR beta chain is described in this entry. The table came from immunoSEQ multiplex PCR; TCRdb's copy has only in-frame clones and leaves some out. This sample has around 300,000 clones, with 88% found just once. Cohort assignment relied on participant-reported clinical history. The ends were cut back, 1 base at V and 1 base at J, with 4 bases in the middle. Looked up from germline, CDR1 is LNHNV and CDR2 is YYDKDF (reference sequence). The CDR3 has 13 amino acids. The sample belongs to a study of blood T cell repertoires in COVID-19. The source is a woman aged 45-60 years who had recovered from COVID-19. Material for sequencing was PBMCs or T cells enriched from blood (not recorded which). V gene TRBV15 combines with J gene TRBJ2-5; D remains unclear. In DNA, the CDR3 is TGTGCCACCAGCAGAGGAGCCCAAGAGACCCAGTACTTC. Translation: CATSRGAQETQYF. Supplemented by reference TRBV15 and TRBJ2-5, the full variable domain reads DAMVIQNPRYQVTQFGKPVTLSCSQTLNHNVMYWYQQKSSQAPKLLFHYYDKDFNNEADTPDNFQSRRPNTSFCFLDIRSPGLGDTAMYLCATSRGAQETQYFGPGTRLLVL.